This T cell receptor (beta chain) appears in the sequencing data of a study of OX40 agonist ivuxolimab in advanced cancers. Study details: Ivuxolimab, an agonistic anti-OX40 (CD134) antibody, was given to patients. Checkpoint inhibitors had been given previously to approximately 40% of patients.

Here immunoSEQ multiplex PCR was the method, and the copy in TCRdb shows in-frame clones only, minus some. The repertoire holds about 77,000 clones, with about nine tenths as singletons. The germline V gene encodes CDR1 MNHNS and CDR2 SASEGT. This CDR3 has 11 residues. V lost 7 bases and J lost 5, with 9 bases in between. The study's findings and limits: Clonal expansion from baseline to week 6 occurred in both CD4+ and CD8+ T cells. Some of the nonresponding patients also showed low levels of normalized T-cell clonal expansion.

This clone was found once. Its antigen remains unknown. The chain couples TRBV6-1 to TRBJ2-7, with D unresolved. The clonotype originates from an adult with an advanced solid tumor such as melanoma, head and neck, liver or kidney cancer. Source: CD4+ or CD8+ T cells sorted from blood, taken in a trial of the OX40 agonist ivuxolimab. The DNA for the CDR3 is TGTGCCAGCAAGGGTACCCACGAGCAGTACTTC. Protein: CASKGTHEQYF.